This TCR beta chain was observed in a study of human T cells and chemical hapten exposure. Study background: Researchers reported sensitizing a roughly 2 cm by roughly 2 cm upper inner arm skin site with 2% DPC. There were per-sample TCR yield variations, arising mainly from small pooled library volume differences. General study findings and limits: Sensitization with DPC brought no change to TCRs above 1 in 1000 in frequency.

The germline gives CDR1 MNHEY, CDR2 SVGAGI. The CDR3 spans 13 residues. The V end lost 7 bases, the J end lost 4 bases, and 12 bases lay between the germline ends. TCRdb itself ran the RACE reads through MiXCR, one entry per CDR3 protein. The sample consists of tens of thousands of distinct CDR3 sequences, 5% to 6% of them appearing once. This clonotype was counted many times. Its cognate antigen is unknown. Regarding time point: patch test 3, about 24 weeks after DPC sensitization. Treatment defined: therapeutic diphenylcyclopropenone sensitization with weekly scalp DPC. In every case, blood was obtained before the patch test was applied.

The J gene is TRBJ2-3, the V gene TRBV6-5; TRBD1 might be the D (6 bases). The origin of this receptor is a man younger than 40 with alopecia areata. Some clones in this sample may be carry-over from other donors' samples. This specimen was whole blood, taken in connection with sensitization to the hapten diphenylcyclopropenone (DPC). The CDR3: CASKTGSADTQYF. In DNA, the CDR3 is TGTGCCAGCAAAACAGGGTCCGCAGATACGCAGTATTTT.